Each of the 3 T cell receptor beta chains below was sequenced from the same sample in a study of cytomegalovirus exposure and HLA in healthy donors. A multiplex PCR was run with 60 Vbeta primers and 13 Jbeta primers. Clones were read by immunoSEQ multiplex PCR, and TCRdb kept only the in-frame ones, dropping some. Here the sample spans 84,000 or so clones, roughly three quarters being singletons. The material sequenced was PBMCs. Source of these receptors: a male donor in good health and CMV-seronegative.

The V gene is TRBV6-1, the J gene TRBJ1-5, with D possibly matching TRBD1 (5 bases). CDR1 is MNHNS, CDR2 SASEGT, per germline. The germline V and J ends were trimmed by 7 bases and 7 bases, with 14 bases remaining between them. This CDR3 comprises 13 residues. Here the CDR3 reads CASNRRGEQPQHF. CDR3 in DNA: TGTGCCAGCAATCGGAGGGGAGAACAGCCCCAGCATTTT.

This clone was seen a single time. The rearrangement joins TRBV18 to TRBJ1-5; 8 bases map to TRBD1. J gave up 0 bases and V 2 bases, and 0 bases lay outside the gene matches. The CDR3 loop spans 15 amino acids. Per germline, CDR1 KGHSH and CDR2 LQKENI. Here the CDR3 reads CASSPDRGSNQPQHF. In DNA, the CDR3 is TGTGCCAGCTCACCAGACAGGGGTAGCAATCAGCCCCAGCATTTT.

This chain uses TRBV7-2 with TRBJ1-5; D not resolved. This CDR3 spans 15 amino acids. Trimming shortened V by 2 bases and J by 6 bases, and 14 bases separated the two germline ends. Germline V lookup: CDR1 SGHTA, CDR2 FQGNSA. For the CDR3, the DNA is TGTGCCAGCAGCTTATCCGCACAGTCAGCTCAGCCCCAGCATTTT. The encoded protein is CASSLSAQSAQPQHF.